This is a list of T cell receptor beta chains from one sample in a study of identical twins. TCRdb processed the 5' RACE reads anew with MiXCR; each CDR3 protein has one entry. The table includes hundreds of thousands of distinct CDR3 sequences, roughly an eighth detected once. The same sample was also used in a study of yellow fever vaccine responses in identical twins.

The sequenced material came from CD8+ T cells sorted from blood. Every receptor here comes from a woman between 18 and 30 years old in good health. CDR3s include the opening cysteine and the closing phenylalanine or tryptophan. Fields, in order: V gene, D gene, clone size, J gene, CDR3 DNA, CDR3 protein. A D gene is named only where the DNA matches it firmly. Rows may omit the clone size; those that give it use once, few, many or a size class.

V: TRBV20-1; D: TRBD2; size: few; J: TRBJ2-4; DNA: TGCAGTGCTAGCCATCACGGGGGGGACCTGGGGGACATTCAGTACTTC; CDR3: CSASHHGGDLGDIQYF
V: TRBV7-9; D: -; size: -; J: TRBJ2-1; DNA: TGTGCCAGCAGCTTGGTACAGGGATTCGATGAGCAGTTCTTC; CDR3: CASSLVQGFDEQFF
V: TRBV13; D: -; size: few; J: TRBJ2-1; DNA: TGTGCCAGCAGCTCCGACAGGACCACCTACAATGAGCAGTTCTTC; CDR3: CASSSDRTTYNEQFF
V: TRBV7-7; D: -; size: -; J: TRBJ2-6; DNA: TGTGCCAGCAGCTCGGGTTTGGAATCTGGGGCCAACGTCCTGACTTTC; CDR3: CASSSGLESGANVLTF
V: TRBV12-3/TRBV12-4; D: TRBD1; size: many; J: TRBJ2-5; DNA: TGTGCCAGCAGGGGCCGGGACAGAGACCAAGAGACCCAGTACTTC; CDR3: CASRGRDRDQETQYF
V: TRBV10-3; D: TRBD1; size: many; J: TRBJ2-7; DNA: TGTGCCATCACCGGACAGGGCGCCTACGAGCAGTACTTC; CDR3: CAITGQGAYEQYF
V: TRBV6-5; D: -; size: few; J: TRBJ1-1; DNA: TGTGCCAGCAGTTACTCTTGGGGCTCAGCGAACACTGAAGCTTTCTTT; CDR3: CASSYSWGSANTEAFF
V: TRBV4-1; D: TRBD1; size: -; J: TRBJ2-1; DNA: TGCGCCAGCAGCCAAGTTCCCCCAGGACAGGGGGTAGCCTACAATGAGCAGTTCTTC; CDR3: CASSQVPPGQGVAYNEQFF
V: TRBV7-8; D: TRBD1; size: few; J: TRBJ1-2; DNA: TGTGCCAGCAGCTTGTACAGGGGACCCAACGACTATGGCTACACCTTC; CDR3: CASSLYRGPNDYGYTF
V: TRBV11-2; D: TRBD1; size: few; J: TRBJ2-3; DNA: TGTGCCAGCAGCTTAGAAAGCCGGACAGGATATACGCAGTATTTT; CDR3: CASSLESRTGYTQYF
V: TRBV5-1; D: -; size: few; J: TRBJ2-1; DNA: TGCGCCAGCAGCTTGGATAGGACCTACAATGAGCAGTTCTTC; CDR3: CASSLDRTYNEQFF
V: TRBV10-3; D: TRBD1; size: many; J: TRBJ2-7; DNA: TGTGCCATCCAAACAACGGGACAGGTATACGAGCAGTACTTC; CDR3: CAIQTTGQVYEQYF
V: TRBV4-1; D: -; size: many; J: TRBJ1-4; DNA: TGCGCCAGCAGCCAAACCACAGGGCCAACTAATGAAAAACTGTTTTTT; CDR3: CASSQTTGPTNEKLFF
V: TRBV6-5; D: TRBD2; size: many; J: TRBJ2-3; DNA: TGTGCCAGCAGTTACTCGAGCGGGGGGGTAGATACGCAGTATTTT; CDR3: CASSYSSGGVDTQYF
V: TRBV7-9; D: -; size: -; J: TRBJ2-7; DNA: TGTGCCAGCAGCTTAGCGCGCGGCGGCTACTACGAGCAGTACTTC; CDR3: CASSLARGGYYEQYF
V: TRBV12-3/TRBV12-4; D: -; size: many; J: TRBJ1-1; DNA: TGTGCCAGCAGTTTACCCGGGGAAGCCGAAGCTTTCTTT; CDR3: CASSLPGEAEAFF
V: TRBV15; D: -; size: -; J: TRBJ2-3; DNA: TGTGCCACCAGCAGAGTTGGGCCTTACGGCTCCTCCACAGATACGCAGTATTTT; CDR3: CATSRVGPYGSSTDTQYF
V: TRBV9; D: -; size: few; J: TRBJ1-5; DNA: TGTGCCAGCAGCGAGAGTTCTGGGTATCAGCCCCAGCATTTT; CDR3: CASSESSGYQPQHF
V: TRBV4-2; D: -; size: few; J: TRBJ1-2; DNA: TGTGCCAGCAGCCAAGAGGACTGGGAGGGGACCTATGGCTACACCTTC; CDR3: CASSQEDWEGTYGYTF
V: TRBV5-8; D: -; size: -; J: TRBJ1-6; DNA: TGTGCCAGCACCCGCTGGGGGAGGGGTTCTTCACCCCTCCACTTT; CDR3: CASTRWGRGSSPLHF
V: TRBV12-3/TRBV12-4; D: -; size: many; J: TRBJ2-5; DNA: TGTGCCAGCAGTTTAGCTGTGGGACAAGAGACCCAGTACTTC; CDR3: CASSLAVGQETQYF
V: TRBV3-1; D: TRBD2; size: -; J: TRBJ2-2; DNA: TGTGCCACCGGACTAGCGGGAGCCCCCGGGGAGCTGTTTTTT; CDR3: CATGLAGAPGELFF
V: TRBV9; D: TRBD1; size: few; J: TRBJ2-7; DNA: TGTGCCAGCAGCGGAGGACAGGGATTCAGCTCCTACGAGCAGTACTTC; CDR3: CASSGGQGFSSYEQYF
V: TRBV7-3; D: TRBD2; size: many; J: TRBJ2-1; DNA: TGTGCCAGCAGCTCCTTAGCGGGAGTGTATGATGAGCAGTTCTTC; CDR3: CASSSLAGVYDEQFF
V: TRBV20-1; D: -; size: few; J: TRBJ1-1; DNA: TGCAGTGCTAGGGAGGGGGTCACTGAAGCTTTCTTT; CDR3: CSAREGVTEAFF
V: TRBV24-1; D: -; size: -; J: TRBJ2-5; DNA: TGTGCCACCAGTGAGATGACAGAAGAGACCCAGTACTTC; CDR3: CATSEMTEETQYF
V: TRBV5-5; D: -; size: many; J: TRBJ2-7; DNA: TGTGCCAGCAGCCTACAAAGGGGGGCAGCCCACTACGAGCAGTACTTC; CDR3: CASSLQRGAAHYEQYF
V: TRBV9; D: TRBD2; size: -; J: TRBJ2-3; DNA: TGTGCCAGCAGCGCCGTAGCGGGCGTTAGCACAGATACGCAGTATTTT; CDR3: CASSAVAGVSTDTQYF
V: TRBV29-1; D: -; size: few; J: TRBJ2-4; DNA: TGCAGCGTTGGAATAGACGGGGACATTCAGTACTTC; CDR3: CSVGIDGDIQYF
V: TRBV9; D: TRBD2; size: few; J: TRBJ2-1; DNA: TGTGCCAGCAGCGTAGGACTAGCGGGGGACTACAATGAGCAGTTCTTC; CDR3: CASSVGLAGDYNEQFF